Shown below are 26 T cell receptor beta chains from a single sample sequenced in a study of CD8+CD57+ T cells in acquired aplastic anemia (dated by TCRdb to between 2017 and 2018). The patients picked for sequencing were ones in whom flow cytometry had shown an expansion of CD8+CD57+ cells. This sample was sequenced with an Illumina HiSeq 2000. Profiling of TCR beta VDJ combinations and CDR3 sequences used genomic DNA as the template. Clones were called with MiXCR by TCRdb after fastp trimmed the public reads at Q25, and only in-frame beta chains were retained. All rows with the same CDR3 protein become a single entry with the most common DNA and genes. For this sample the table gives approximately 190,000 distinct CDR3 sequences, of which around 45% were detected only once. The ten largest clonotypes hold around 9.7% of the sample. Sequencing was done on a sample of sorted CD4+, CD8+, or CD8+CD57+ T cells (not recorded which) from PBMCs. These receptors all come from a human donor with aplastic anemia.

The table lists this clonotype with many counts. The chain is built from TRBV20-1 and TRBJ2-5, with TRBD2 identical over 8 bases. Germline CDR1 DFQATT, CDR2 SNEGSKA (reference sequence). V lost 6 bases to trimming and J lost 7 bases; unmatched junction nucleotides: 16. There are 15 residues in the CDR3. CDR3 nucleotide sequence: TGCAGTGCAAACCAGGGACTAGGAGGAGGGGGGACCCAGTACTTC. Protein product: CSANQGLGGGGTQYF.

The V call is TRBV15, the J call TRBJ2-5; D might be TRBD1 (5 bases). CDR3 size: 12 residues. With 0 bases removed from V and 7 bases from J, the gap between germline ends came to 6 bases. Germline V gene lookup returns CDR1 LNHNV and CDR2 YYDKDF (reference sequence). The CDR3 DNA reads TGTGCCACCAGCAGAGATCAGGGGACCCAGTACTTC. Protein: CATSRDQGTQYF.

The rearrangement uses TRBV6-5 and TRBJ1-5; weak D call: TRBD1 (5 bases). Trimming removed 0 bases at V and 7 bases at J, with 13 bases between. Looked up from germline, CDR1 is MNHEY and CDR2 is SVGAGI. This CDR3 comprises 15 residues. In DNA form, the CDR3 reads TGTGCCAGCAGTTACTCGAAAAGGGGAGGCCAGCCCCAGCATTTT. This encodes CASSYSKRGGQPQHF.

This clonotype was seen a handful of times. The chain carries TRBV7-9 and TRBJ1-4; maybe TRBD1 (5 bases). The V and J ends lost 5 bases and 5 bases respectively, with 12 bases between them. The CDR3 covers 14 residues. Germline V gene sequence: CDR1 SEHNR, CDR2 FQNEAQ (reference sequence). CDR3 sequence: CASSDFGGNEKLFF. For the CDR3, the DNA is TGTGCCAGCAGCGATTTTGGGGGGAATGAAAAACTGTTTTTT.

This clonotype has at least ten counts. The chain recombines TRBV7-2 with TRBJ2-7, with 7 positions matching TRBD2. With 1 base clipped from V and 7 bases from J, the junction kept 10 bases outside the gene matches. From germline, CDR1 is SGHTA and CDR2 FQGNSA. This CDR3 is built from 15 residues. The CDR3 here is CASSLGVGGPDEQYF. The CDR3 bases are TGTGCCAGCAGCTTAGGGGTGGGAGGGCCGGATGAGCAGTACTTC.

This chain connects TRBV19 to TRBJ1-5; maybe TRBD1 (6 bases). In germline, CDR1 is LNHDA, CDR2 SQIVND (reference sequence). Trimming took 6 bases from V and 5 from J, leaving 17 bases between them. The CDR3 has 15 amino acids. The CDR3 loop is CASRGGSYSDQPQHF. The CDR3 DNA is TGTGCCAGTAGGGGGGGCAGTTATTCCGATCAGCCCCAGCATTTT.

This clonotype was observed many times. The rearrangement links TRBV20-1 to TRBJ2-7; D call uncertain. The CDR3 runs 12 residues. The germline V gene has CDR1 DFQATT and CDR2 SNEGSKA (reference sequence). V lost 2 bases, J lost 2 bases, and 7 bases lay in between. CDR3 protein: CSARPGTYEQYF. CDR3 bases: TGCAGTGCTAGACCTGGAACCTACGAGCAGTACTTC.

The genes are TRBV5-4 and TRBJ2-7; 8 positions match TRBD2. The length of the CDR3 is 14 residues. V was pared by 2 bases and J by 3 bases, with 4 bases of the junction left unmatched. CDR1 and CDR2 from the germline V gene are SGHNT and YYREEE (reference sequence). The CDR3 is CASSLRGGGYEQYF. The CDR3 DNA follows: TGTGCCAGCAGCTTACGGGGGGGAGGCTACGAGCAGTACTTC.

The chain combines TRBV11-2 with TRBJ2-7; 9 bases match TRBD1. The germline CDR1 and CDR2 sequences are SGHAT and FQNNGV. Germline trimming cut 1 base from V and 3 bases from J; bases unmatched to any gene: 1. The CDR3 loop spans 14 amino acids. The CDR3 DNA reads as TGTGCCAGCAGCTTAGGACAGGGGGGCTACGAGCAGTACTTC. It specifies CASSLGQGGYEQYF.

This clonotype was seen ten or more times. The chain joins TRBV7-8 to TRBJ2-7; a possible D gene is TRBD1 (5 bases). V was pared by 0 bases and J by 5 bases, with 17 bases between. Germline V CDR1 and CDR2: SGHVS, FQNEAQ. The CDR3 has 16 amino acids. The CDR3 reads CASSLAVLGRVHEQYF. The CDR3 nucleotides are TGTGCCAGCAGCTTAGCTGTTCTAGGCAGGGTACACGAGCAGTACTTC.

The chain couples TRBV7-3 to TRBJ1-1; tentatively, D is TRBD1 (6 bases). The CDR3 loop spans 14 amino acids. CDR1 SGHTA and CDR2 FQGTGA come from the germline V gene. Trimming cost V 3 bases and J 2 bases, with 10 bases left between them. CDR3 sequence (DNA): TGTGCCAGCAGCTTGGAGGGGGATAACACTGAAGCTTTCTTT. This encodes CASSLEGDNTEAFF. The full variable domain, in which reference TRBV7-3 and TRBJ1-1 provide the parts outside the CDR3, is GAGVSQTPSNKVTEKGKYVELRCDPISGHTALYWYRQSLGQGPEFLIYFQGTGAADDSGLPNDRFFAVRPEGSVSTLKIQRTERGDSAVYLCASSLEGDNTEAFFGQGTRLTVV.

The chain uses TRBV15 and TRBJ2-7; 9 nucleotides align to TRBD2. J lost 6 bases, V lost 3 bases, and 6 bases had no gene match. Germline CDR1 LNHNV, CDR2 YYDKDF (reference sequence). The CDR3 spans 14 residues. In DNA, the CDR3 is TGTGCCACCAGCAGCCAAGGACTAGCGAGCGAGCAGTACTTC. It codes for CATSSQGLASEQYF.

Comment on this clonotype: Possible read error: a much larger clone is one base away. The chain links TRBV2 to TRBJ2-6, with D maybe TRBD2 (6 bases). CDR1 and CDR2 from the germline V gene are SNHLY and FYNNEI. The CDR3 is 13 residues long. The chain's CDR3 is CAGSSGRANVLTF. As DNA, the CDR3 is TGTGCCGGCAGTAGCGGTAGGGCCAACGTCCTGACTTTC. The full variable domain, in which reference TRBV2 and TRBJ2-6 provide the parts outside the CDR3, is EPEVTQTPSHQVTQMGQEVILRCVPISNHLYFYWYRQILGQKVEFLVSFYNNEISEKSEIFDDQFSVERPDGSNFTLKIRSTKLEDSAMYFCAGSSGRANVLTFGAGSRLTVL.

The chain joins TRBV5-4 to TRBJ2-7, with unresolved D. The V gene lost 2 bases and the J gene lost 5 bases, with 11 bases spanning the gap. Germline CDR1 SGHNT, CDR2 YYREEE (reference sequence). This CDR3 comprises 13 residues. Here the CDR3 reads CASSFFGFDEQYF. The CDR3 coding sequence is TGTGCCAGCAGCTTCTTCGGGTTCGACGAGCAGTACTTC.

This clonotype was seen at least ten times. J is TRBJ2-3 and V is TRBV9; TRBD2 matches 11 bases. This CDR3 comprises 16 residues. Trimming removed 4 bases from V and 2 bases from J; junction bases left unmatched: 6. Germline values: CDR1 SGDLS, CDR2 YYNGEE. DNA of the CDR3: TGTGCCAGCAGCTCGCGACTAGCGGGAAACACAGATACGCAGTATTTT. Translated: CASSSRLAGNTDTQYF.

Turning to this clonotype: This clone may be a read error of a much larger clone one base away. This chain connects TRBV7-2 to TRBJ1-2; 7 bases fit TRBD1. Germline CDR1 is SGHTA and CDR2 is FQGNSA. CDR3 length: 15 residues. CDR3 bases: TGTGCCAGCAGCCCGGTGGACAGGACAAACTATGGCTACAACTTC. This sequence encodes CASSPVDRTNYGYNF.

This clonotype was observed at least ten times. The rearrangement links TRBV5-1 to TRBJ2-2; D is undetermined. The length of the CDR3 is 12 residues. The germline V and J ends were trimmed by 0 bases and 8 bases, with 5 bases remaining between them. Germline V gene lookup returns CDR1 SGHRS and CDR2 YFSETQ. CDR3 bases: TGCGCCAGCAGCTTGGCCAGGGGGGAGCTGTTTTTT. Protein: CASSLARGELFF.

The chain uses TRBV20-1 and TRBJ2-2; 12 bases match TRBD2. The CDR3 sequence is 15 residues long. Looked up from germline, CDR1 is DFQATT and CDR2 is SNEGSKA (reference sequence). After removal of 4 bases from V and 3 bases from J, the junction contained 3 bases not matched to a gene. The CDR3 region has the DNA TGCAGTGCTACTAGCGGGGGGGCCCACACCGGGGAGCTGTTTTTT. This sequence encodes CSATSGGAHTGELFF.

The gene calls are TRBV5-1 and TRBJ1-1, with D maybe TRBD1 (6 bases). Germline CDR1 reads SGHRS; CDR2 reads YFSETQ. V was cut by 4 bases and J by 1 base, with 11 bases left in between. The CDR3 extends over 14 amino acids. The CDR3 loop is CASSQDRENTEAFF. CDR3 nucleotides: TGCGCCAGCAGCCAGGACAGAGAGAACACTGAAGCTTTCTTT.

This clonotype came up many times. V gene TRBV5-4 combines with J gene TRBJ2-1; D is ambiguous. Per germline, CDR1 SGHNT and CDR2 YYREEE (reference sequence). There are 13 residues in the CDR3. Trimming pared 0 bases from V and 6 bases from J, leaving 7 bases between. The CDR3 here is CASSLVALNEQFF. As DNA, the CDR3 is TGTGCCAGCAGCTTGGTAGCTCTCAATGAGCAGTTCTTC.

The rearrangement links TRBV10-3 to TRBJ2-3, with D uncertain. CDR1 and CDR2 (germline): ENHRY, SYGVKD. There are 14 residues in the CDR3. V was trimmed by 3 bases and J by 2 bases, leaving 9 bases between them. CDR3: CAISDRANTDTQYF. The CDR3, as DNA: TGTGCCATCAGTGATCGAGCCAACACAGATACGCAGTATTTT.

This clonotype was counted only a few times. CDR3 nucleotide sequence: TGTGCCAGCAGTGATCCTAGCGGGAGGGCGGAGACCCAGTACTTC. Its translation: CASSDPSGRAETQYF. The chain carries TRBV2 and TRBJ2-5; 12 bases are a match to TRBD2. Losses at the gene ends were 3 bases for V and 5 bases for J; bases not matched to a gene: 4. CDR3 size: 15 residues. CDR1 and CDR2 from the germline V gene are SNHLY and FYNNEI.

The CDR3 protein is CASSTGANGEAFF. The CDR3 region has the DNA TGTGCCAGCAGTACAGGGGCGAACGGTGAAGCTTTCTTT. The genes are TRBV6-1 and TRBJ1-1, with 7 bases identical to TRBD1. Germline V gives CDR1 MNHNS, CDR2 SASEGT. This CDR3 is 13 amino acids long. Germline trimming cut 5 bases from V and 7 bases from J; bases unmatched to any gene: 7.

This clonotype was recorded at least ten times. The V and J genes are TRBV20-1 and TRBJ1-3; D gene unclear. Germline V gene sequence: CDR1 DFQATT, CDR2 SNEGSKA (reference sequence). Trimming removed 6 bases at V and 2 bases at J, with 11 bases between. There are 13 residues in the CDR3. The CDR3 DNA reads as TGCAGTGCCCAGGAGGGTACTGGAAACACCATATATTTT. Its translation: CSAQEGTGNTIYF.

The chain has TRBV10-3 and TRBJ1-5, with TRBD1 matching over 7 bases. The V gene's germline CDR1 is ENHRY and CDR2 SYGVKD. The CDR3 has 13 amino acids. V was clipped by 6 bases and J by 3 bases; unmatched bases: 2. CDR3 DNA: TGTGCCATCAGGGACAGGTACAATCAGCCCCAGCATTTT. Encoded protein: CAIRDRYNQPQHF.

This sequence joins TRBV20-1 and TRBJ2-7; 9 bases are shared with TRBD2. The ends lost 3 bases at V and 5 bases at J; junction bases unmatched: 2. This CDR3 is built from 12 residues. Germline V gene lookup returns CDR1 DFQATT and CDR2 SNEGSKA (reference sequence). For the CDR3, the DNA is TGCAGTGCTAGGCGGGAGGGGCACGAGCAGTACTTC. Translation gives CSARREGHEQYF.